This T cell receptor beta chain was captured in a study of cytomegalovirus exposure and HLA in healthy donors. Study findings and constraints: Later analysis placed DRB1 highest and HLA-C lowest in TCR association rates, which differed by HLA locus. A later analysis by the authors found several of the most significant clusters apparently linked to common viral pathogens.

J was trimmed by 5 bases and V by 5 bases; bases with no gene match: 3. Germline CDR1 reads MNHEY; CDR2 reads SVGAGI. There are 13 residues in the CDR3. On this clone itself: Its specificity is unknown.

The study ran its PCR with 60 Vbeta and 13 Jbeta primers. Repertoires were generated with immunoSEQ multiplex PCR, while TCRdb's copy carries only in-frame clones and drops some. In the table there are roughly 130,000 clones, approximately 80% of which are singletons. The donors, nominally healthy at sampling, likely had unrecorded immune exposures. The sequence was obtained from a man aged 35-49 years in good health and CMV-seronegative. Sequences were obtained from PBMCs. V gene TRBV6-5 combines with J gene TRBJ1-1; 9 nucleotides align to TRBD1. The CDR3 protein is CASSRGQGTEAFF. The CDR3 nucleotides are TGTGCCAGCAGTCGCGGACAGGGGACTGAAGCTTTCTTT.